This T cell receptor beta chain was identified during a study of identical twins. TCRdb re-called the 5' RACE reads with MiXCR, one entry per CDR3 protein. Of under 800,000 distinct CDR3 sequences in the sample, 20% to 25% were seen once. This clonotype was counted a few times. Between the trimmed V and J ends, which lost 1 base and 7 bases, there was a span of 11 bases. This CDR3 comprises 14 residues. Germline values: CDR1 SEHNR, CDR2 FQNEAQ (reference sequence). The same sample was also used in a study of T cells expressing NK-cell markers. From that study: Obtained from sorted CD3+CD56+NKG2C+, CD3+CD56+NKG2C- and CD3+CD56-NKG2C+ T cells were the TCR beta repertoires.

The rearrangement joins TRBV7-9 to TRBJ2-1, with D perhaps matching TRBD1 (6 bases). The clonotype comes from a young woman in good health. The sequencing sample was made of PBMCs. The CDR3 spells CASSLEGRGNEQFF. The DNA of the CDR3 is TGTGCCAGCAGCTTAGAGGGCAGGGGTAATGAGCAGTTCTTC.